The 29 T cell receptor beta chains presented below share a single source sample, sequenced in a study of blood T cell repertoires in COVID-19. The assay was immunoSEQ multiplex PCR, and TCRdb's table has in-frame clones only and misses some. In the table there are approximately 200,000 clones, roughly 94% of which are singletons. The sequencing input was peripheral blood. Receptors originate from a man in his thirties or forties with COVID-19, enrolled during active disease.

The chain has TRBV10-2 and TRBJ2-2, with 8 bases fitting TRBD2. This CDR3 has 15 amino acids. V shed 8 bases and J 6 bases; nucleotides not matched to a gene: 11. Looked up from germline, CDR1 is WSHSY and CDR2 is SAAADI. CDR3 coding DNA: TGCGCCAGCTCTGACGGGGGGGCTTGGGCCGGGGAGCTGTTTTTT. Translation gives CASSDGGAWAGELFF.

The chain employs TRBV6-5 and TRBJ1-3; perhaps TRBD1 as D (6 bases). Germline V gene lookup returns CDR1 MNHEY and CDR2 SVGAGI. This CDR3 comprises 14 residues. Trimming stripped 5 bases from V and 2 bases from J, with 10 bases between. The CDR3 region is CASSQRGTGNTIYF. For the CDR3, the DNA is TGTGCCAGCAGTCAGAGGGGGACTGGAAACACCATATATTTT.

V usage is TRBV25-1 and J usage is TRBJ1-1, with 8 bases identical to TRBD1. This CDR3 has 14 amino acids. Germline lookup yields CDR1 MGHDK and CDR2 SYGVNS. With 7 bases clipped from V and 3 bases from J, the junction kept 7 bases outside the gene matches. CDR3 bases: TGTGCCAGCACCCAGGACAGGGTCCACACTGAAGCTTTCTTT. Amino acids: CASTQDRVHTEAFF. Looking up the rest from reference TRBV25-1 and TRBJ1-1 gives the full variable domain: EADIYQTPRYLVIGTGKKITLECSQTMGHDKMYWYQQDPGMELHLIHYSYGVNSTEKGDLSSESTVSRIRTEHFPLTLESARPSHTSQYLCASTQDRVHTEAFFGQGTRLTVV.

The V call is TRBV18, the J call TRBJ2-1; D unresolved. Germline V CDR1 and CDR2: KGHSH, LQKENI. Trimming left V 3 bases short and J 5 bases short, with 17 bases between. The CDR3 runs 16 residues. CDR3 residues: CASSPTQGGFNNEQFF. The CDR3 DNA sequence: TGTGCCAGCTCACCTACCCAAGGCGGCTTCAACAATGAGCAGTTCTTC.

Worth noting for this clone: Distinct nucleotide sequences in the sample also encode this CDR3. J is TRBJ1-2 and V is TRBV5-4; D gene ambiguous. V lost 1 base and J lost 3, with 7 bases in between. Germline loops: CDR1 SGHNT, CDR2 YYREEE (reference sequence). The CDR3 is 13 amino acids. The CDR3 DNA is TGTGCCAGCAGCTTGACCGGGGACTATGGCTACACCTTC. Translating gives CASSLTGDYGYTF.

The rearrangement links TRBV6-6 to TRBJ1-2; 9 bases align to TRBD1. This CDR3 has 17 residues. Germline CDR1 is MNHNY and CDR2 is SVGAGI (reference sequence). With 5 bases clipped from V and 4 bases from J, the junction kept 14 bases outside the gene matches. CDR3 in DNA: TGTGCCAGCAGTCTCCCCGCCCCTCGGGACAGGGTCTATGGCTACACCTTC. Translated: CASSLPAPRDRVYGYTF.

The chain joins TRBV7-6 to TRBJ2-3; 9 bases are shared with TRBD2. Trimming removed 5 bases from V and 4 bases from J; junction bases left unmatched: 13. CDR3 size: 17 residues. Germline assignment: CDR1 SGHVS and CDR2 FNYEAQ. The DNA of the CDR3 is TGTGCCAGCAGCCGTGGGTTGGCGGGGGGGCGTCCAGATACGCAGTATTTT. Translation gives CASSRGLAGGRPDTQYF.

The gene calls are TRBV30 and TRBJ1-3; D unresolved. Germline CDR1 and CDR2: GTSNPN and SVGIG (reference sequence). V lost 0 bases and J lost 0, with 9 bases in between. This CDR3 has 15 amino acids. The CDR3 is CAWSVPSYSGNTIYF. The CDR3 DNA sequence: TGTGCCTGGAGTGTACCCAGTTACTCTGGAAACACCATATATTTT.

This clone was seen a handful of times. The V call is TRBV7-6, the J call TRBJ2-7; TRBD1 aligns across 8 bases. The CDR3 loop spans 15 amino acids. Germline CDR1 is SGHVS and CDR2 is FNYEAQ. V lost 3 bases and J lost 2; bases outside the gene matches: 6. The CDR3: CASSLSDRGAYEQYF. CDR3 coding DNA: TGTGCCAGCAGCTTGAGCGACAGGGGCGCCTACGAGCAGTACTTC.

This sequence joins TRBV6-4 and TRBJ1-5; 9 bases map to TRBD1. This CDR3 contains 18 residues. Germline values: CDR1 MRHNA, CDR2 SNTAGT. V lost 5 bases to trimming and J lost 6 bases; unmatched junction nucleotides: 17. This chain's CDR3 is CASSSGSQGAHRVQPQHF. The CDR3 coding sequence is TGTGCCAGCAGTTCGGGGTCACAGGGGGCCCATAGAGTTCAGCCCCAGCATTTT.

This clone was detected only a few times. The chain has TRBV2 and TRBJ2-7; D call uncertain. This CDR3 is 11 amino acids long. Trimming removed 4 bases from V and 5 bases from J, with 6 bases in between. Germline loops: CDR1 SNHLY, CDR2 FYNNEI. CDR3 amino acids: CASSAVHEQYF. DNA of the CDR3: TGTGCCAGCAGTGCCGTCCACGAGCAGTACTTC.

The CDR3 reads CASSVGPGAGTEAFF. The CDR3 DNA sequence: TGTGCCAGCAGCGTAGGGCCAGGGGCGGGCACTGAAGCTTTCTTT. The chain has TRBV9 and TRBJ1-1, with D maybe TRBD1 (6 bases). The CDR3 covers 15 residues. Between the trimmed V and J ends, which lost 0 bases and 4 bases, there was a span of 13 bases. Germline-derived CDR1 and CDR2 are SGDLS and YYNGEE.

This rearrangement joins TRBV7-9 to TRBJ1-6; 7 nucleotides align to TRBD1. The CDR3 totals 17 residues. The junction had 7 bases not matched to a gene; V was cut back by 5 bases and J by 0 bases. In germline, CDR1 is SEHNR, CDR2 FQNEAQ (reference sequence). The CDR3 loop is CASSTDHRGSYNSPLHF. In DNA, the CDR3 is TGTGCCAGCAGCACAGACCACAGGGGCTCCTATAATTCACCCCTCCACTTT. The full variable domain, rest sourced from reference TRBV7-9 and TRBJ1-6, is DTGVSQNPRHKITKRGQNVTFRCDPISEHNRLYWYRQTLGQGPEFLTYFQNEAQLEKSRLLSDRFSAERPKGSFSTLEIQRTEQGDSAMYLCASSTDHRGSYNSPLHFGNGTRLTVT.

The chain is built from TRBV5-1 and TRBJ2-7, with 10 bases fitting TRBD2. The germline CDR1 and CDR2 sequences are SGHRS and YFSETQ. The V segment lost 0 bases and the J segment 4 bases; nucleotides outside the gene matches: 7. The CDR3 spans 16 residues. CDR3 region: CASSLALAGDVYEQYF. Here the CDR3 DNA reads TGCGCCAGCAGCTTGGCCCTAGCGGGGGATGTTTACGAGCAGTACTTC.

The rearrangement joins TRBV6-5 to TRBJ1-2; 7 nucleotides agree with TRBD1. The CDR3 sequence is 14 residues long. Germline loops: CDR1 MNHEY, CDR2 SVGAGI. Trimming took 3 bases from V and 2 from J; bases not matched to a gene: 3. The CDR3 coding sequence is TGTGCCAGCAGTTATAACAGGGGCAACTATGGCTACACCTTC. Translation: CASSYNRGNYGYTF.

The rearrangement links TRBV30 to TRBJ1-5; tentative D call: TRBD1 (5 bases). This CDR3 comprises 16 residues. The V gene's germline CDR1 is GTSNPN and CDR2 SVGIG (reference sequence). V was trimmed by 0 bases and J by 4 bases, leaving 16 bases between them. The CDR3 nucleotides read TGTGCCTGGAGTGTTGGTTTGGGGCACTCGAATCAGCCCCAGCATTTT. It is translated as CAWSVGLGHSNQPQHF. Supplemented by reference TRBV30 and TRBJ1-5, the full variable domain reads SQTIHQWPATLVQPVGSPLSLECTVEGTSNPNLYWYRQAAGRGLQLLFYSVGIGQISSEVPQNLSASRPQDRQFILSSKKLLLSDSGFYLCAWSVGLGHSNQPQHFGDGTRLSIL.

The gene calls are TRBV25-1 and TRBJ1-6; 9 bases are a match to TRBD1. The ends lost 5 bases at V and 7 bases at J; junction bases unmatched: 6. The CDR3 covers 15 residues. Germline CDR1 reads MGHDK; CDR2 reads SYGVNS. The DNA of the CDR3 is TGTGCCAGCAGTTCTCCGGGACAGGGAAATTCACCCCTCCACTTT. It encodes CASSSPGQGNSPLHF.

The genes are TRBV5-1 and TRBJ1-2; possible D gene TRBD1, 6 bases. Trimming took off 5 bases at V and 6 bases at J, with 11 bases between the two ends. Looked up from germline, CDR1 is SGHRS and CDR2 is YFSETQ. The CDR3 has 12 amino acids. CDR3: CASSDTGNGYTF. In DNA, the CDR3 is TGCGCCAGCAGTGATACAGGGAATGGCTACACCTTC.

This clone was found once. The chain couples TRBV7-9 to TRBJ1-2; TRBD1 is a possible D gene (5 bases). Germline CDR1 and CDR2: SEHNR and FQNEAQ (reference sequence). V lost 1 base and J 8 bases, leaving 14 bases between the germline ends. This CDR3 comprises 14 residues. CDR3 sequence reads: CASSLGMRGLGYTF. Here the CDR3 DNA reads TGTGCCAGCAGCTTAGGAATGCGGGGCTTGGGCTACACCTTC.

V gene TRBV27 combines with J gene TRBJ2-5, with a tentative D call TRBD1 (5 bases). Germline CDR1 is MNHEY and CDR2 is SMNVEV (reference sequence). The CDR3 sequence is 15 residues long. The V end was cut by 7 bases, the J end by 4 bases, with 19 bases between. The CDR3 sequence: CASKGWSRSPETQYF. The DNA for the CDR3 is TGTGCCAGCAAGGGGTGGTCCAGATCCCCAGAGACCCAGTACTTC.

The genes are TRBV10-2 and TRBJ1-5; a possible D gene is TRBD1 (5 bases). CDR3 size: 14 residues. Trimming stripped 6 bases from V and 1 base from J, with 10 bases between. CDR1 WSHSY and CDR2 SAAADI come from the germline V gene. The CDR3 region has the DNA TGCGCCAGCAGGAGCCGGGGGAGCAATCAGCCCCAGCATTTT. The encoded protein is CASRSRGSNQPQHF.

This clone was detected only once. V and J are TRBV9 and TRBJ1-3; D gene ambiguous. V was clipped by 5 bases and J by 2 bases, with 8 bases between them. CDR3 length equals 13 residues. In germline, CDR1 is SGDLS, CDR2 YYNGEE. CDR3 loop: CASSGGPGNTIYF. The CDR3 DNA reads TGTGCCAGCAGTGGAGGTCCTGGAAACACCATATATTTT. Full variable domain (outside the CDR3, taken from reference TRBV9 and TRBJ1-3): DSGVTQTPKHLITATGQRVTLRCSPRSGDLSVYWYQQSLDQGLQFLIQYYNGEERAKGNILERFSAQQFPDLHSELNLSSLELGDSALYFCASSGGPGNTIYFGEGSWLTVV.

As regards this clone: The CDR3 does not end in the conserved phenylalanine or tryptophan, so this is likely a read error. The DNA is omitted, as the CDR3 cannot be located on it reliably, and the CDR3 follows TCRdb's listing. The rearrangement uses TRBV3-1 (or the pseudogene TRBV3-2) and TRBJ2-3; the table's D call TRBD2 went unverified against the DNA. Germline V gives CDR1 LGHDT, CDR2 YNNKEL (reference sequence). 13 amino acids form the CDR3, both terminal residues included. This chain's CDR3 is CASSQRGLAGGAS.

V is TRBV11-3 and J is TRBJ2-1; the match to TRBD2 covers 8 bases. The V gene end was trimmed by 0 bases and the J gene end by 7 bases; junction bases not matched to a gene: 8. The germline gives CDR1 SGHNT, CDR2 YENEEA. This CDR3 is 16 amino acids long. The CDR3 sequence: CASSLERFGGANEQFF. The CDR3 DNA follows: TGTGCCAGCAGCTTAGAACGATTCGGGGGGGCGAATGAGCAGTTCTTC.

The rearrangement joins TRBV4-1 to TRBJ2-5; the match to TRBD2 covers 10 bases. The CDR3 loop spans 16 amino acids. J gave up 5 bases and V 3 bases, and 9 bases lay outside the gene matches. From germline, CDR1 is MGHRA and CDR2 YSYEKL. Written as DNA, the CDR3 is TGCGCCAGCAGCCAGCTTAGCGGGGGGCAGGGGGAGACCCAGTACTTC. It yields the protein CASSQLSGGQGETQYF.

This sequence joins TRBV3-1 (or the pseudogene TRBV3-2) and TRBJ1-1; 8 positions match TRBD1. With 5 bases clipped from V and 3 bases from J, the junction kept 14 bases outside the gene matches. The CDR3 covers 17 residues. The germline CDR1 and CDR2 sequences are LGHDT and YNNKEL (reference sequence). The chain's CDR3 is CASSSDRAGGVDTEAFF. As DNA, the CDR3 is TGTGCCAGCAGCTCGGACAGGGCGGGCGGTGTAGACACTGAAGCTTTCTTT.

The chain recombines TRBV24-1 with TRBJ1-2; 8 nucleotides agree with TRBD1. The J segment lost 1 base and the V segment lost 7 bases, leaving 13 bases of the junction unmatched. The CDR3 is made up of 17 amino acids. The germline V gene encodes CDR1 KGHDR and CDR2 SFDVKD. The CDR3 bases are TGTGCCACCAGGACGCTTCCTCGGGACAGGATTAACTATGGCTACACCTTC. It encodes CATRTLPRDRINYGYTF.

The chain uses TRBV6-5 and TRBJ1-1, with D tentatively TRBD1 (5 bases). The CDR3 sequence is 15 residues long. Germline CDR1 MNHEY, CDR2 SVGAGI. Trimming cost V 6 bases and J 6 bases, with 20 bases left between them. In nucleotides, the CDR3 is TGTGCCAGCAGCCAGTGGCAGGGTGGATCTTCTGAAGCTTTCTTT. Its translation: CASSQWQGGSSEAFF.

This chain uses TRBV5-1 with TRBJ1-2, with 8 bases matching TRBD1. The junction had 5 bases not matched to a gene; V was cut back by 0 bases and J by 4 bases. The CDR3 totals 15 residues. In germline, CDR1 is SGHRS, CDR2 YFSETQ. The CDR3 sequence is CASSLEGQASYGYTF. The DNA of the CDR3 is TGCGCCAGCAGCTTGGAGGGACAGGCTAGCTATGGCTACACCTTC.